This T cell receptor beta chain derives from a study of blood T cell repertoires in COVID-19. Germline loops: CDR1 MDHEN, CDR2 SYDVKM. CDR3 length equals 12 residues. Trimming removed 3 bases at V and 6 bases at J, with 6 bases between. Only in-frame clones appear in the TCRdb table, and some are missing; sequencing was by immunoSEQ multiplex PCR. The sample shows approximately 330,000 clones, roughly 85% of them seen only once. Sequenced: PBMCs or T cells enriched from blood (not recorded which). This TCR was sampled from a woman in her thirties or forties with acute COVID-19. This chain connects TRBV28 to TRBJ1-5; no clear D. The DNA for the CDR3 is TGTGCCAGCAGTTTTTTACTTCAGCCCCAGCATTTT. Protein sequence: CASSFLLQPQHF.